Listed below are T cell receptor beta chains from one sample, sequenced in a study of blood T cell repertoires in COVID-19. Measured with immunoSEQ multiplex PCR; TCRdb has only the in-frame clones, and not every one. The sample has about 150,000 clones; 80% to 90% are singletons. Sequencing was done on a sample of peripheral blood. These TCRs come from a woman aged 60-75 years with active COVID-19. Both conserved end residues are part of each CDR3. A D gene is named only where the DNA matches it firmly. A row's size may be missing; if present it is once, few, many or a size class.

>TRBV28|NA|TRBJ2-1|NA
TGTGCCACCGACCTCGGGGGTGAGCAGTTCTTC
CATDLGGEQFF
>TRBV7-7|NA|TRBJ2-1|NA
TGTGCCAGCAGCTTAGGACAGTTCAATGAGCAGTTCTTC
CASSLGQFNEQFF
>TRBV7-8|NA|TRBJ1-2|NA
TGTGCCAGCAGCTTAGGCAGGGTGGGCCATGGCTACACCTTC
CASSLGRVGHGYTF
>TRBV4-1|NA|TRBJ1-1|NA
TGCGCCAGCAGCCAAGAATGGAGGTTCAACACTGAAGCTTTCTTT
CASSQEWRFNTEAFF
>TRBV2|TRBD1|TRBJ1-5|NA
TGTGCCAGCAGTTGGGACAGGGGGAAGAGGACCCAGCATTTT
CASSWDRGKRTQHF
>TRBV18|TRBD2|TRBJ2-5|NA
TGTGCCAGCCAGGATCGCGGGAGATCAGAGACCCAGTACTTC
CASQDRGRSETQYF
>TRBV11-2|NA|TRBJ2-7|NA
TGTGCCAGCAGCATTATTTCGGGAGCCTCCTACGAGCAGTACTTC
CASSIISGASYEQYF
>TRBV29-1|NA|TRBJ2-5|NA
TGCAGCGCGGCCGCTAGCGCTGGGGGGGAGACCCAGTACTTC
CSAAASAGGETQYF
>TRBV27|NA|TRBJ2-3|few
TGTGCCAGCAGTGTACGGGACTTCCACACAGATACGCAGTATTTT
CASSVRDFHTDTQYF
>TRBV5-1|TRBD2|TRBJ2-1|NA
TGCGCCAGCAGCCCCCTCTCGGCGGGAGGGGCCAATGAGCAGTTCTTC
CASSPLSAGGANEQFF
>TRBV19|NA|TRBJ1-5|NA
TGTGCCAGTAGTGGGGGGGCCCGTGGGGGCCCCAATCAGCCCCAGCATTTT
CASSGGARGGPNQPQHF
>TRBV18|NA|TRBJ2-1|NA
TGTGCCAGCTCACCACCGGGGAGAGGGAACAATGAGCAGTTCTTC
CASSPPGRGNNEQFF